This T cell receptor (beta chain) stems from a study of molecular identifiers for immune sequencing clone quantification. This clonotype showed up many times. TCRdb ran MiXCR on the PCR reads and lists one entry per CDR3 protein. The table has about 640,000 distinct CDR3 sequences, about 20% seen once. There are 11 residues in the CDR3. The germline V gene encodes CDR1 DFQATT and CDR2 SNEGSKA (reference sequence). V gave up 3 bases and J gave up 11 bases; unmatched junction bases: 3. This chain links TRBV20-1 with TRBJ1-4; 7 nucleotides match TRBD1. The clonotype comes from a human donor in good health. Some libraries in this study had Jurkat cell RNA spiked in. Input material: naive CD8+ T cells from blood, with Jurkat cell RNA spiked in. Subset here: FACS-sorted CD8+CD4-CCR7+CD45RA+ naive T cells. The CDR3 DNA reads TGCAGTGCTAGGGTACAGGGGAAACTGTTTTTT. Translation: CSARVQGKLFF.